A selection of T cell receptor beta chains follows, all from one sample in a study of human T cells and chemical hapten exposure. TCRdb called the RACE reads again in MiXCR, with one record for every CDR3 protein. The repertoire has about 340,000 distinct CDR3 sequences, under 8% of them found once; the top ten carry approximately 8.9%. Sequences were derived from whole blood, sampled in connection with sensitization to the hapten diphenylcyclopropenone (DPC). The receptors here all came from a woman under 30 with alopecia areata. Some clones in this sample may be carry-over from other donors' samples. CDR3s include the opening cysteine and the closing phenylalanine or tryptophan. The D gene is left open where the match is weak. Some rows have no size entry. The others give once, few or many, or a class for an expanded clone.

>TRBV7-6|-|few|TRBJ1-1
TGTGCCAGCAGCTTACGACGGCGGGTCGCTGAAGCTTTCTTT
CASSLRRRVAEAFF
>TRBV18|TRBD1|-|TRBJ1-1
TGTGCCAGCTCACAATCAGGGGGCATGAACACTGAAGCTTTCTTT
CASSQSGGMNTEAFF
>TRBV5-6|TRBD1|-|TRBJ1-2
TGTGCCAGCAGCTTCAAAACAGGGGCGCTTGGTGGCTACACCTTC
CASSFKTGALGGYTF
>TRBV3-1|TRBD1|few|TRBJ2-2
TGTGCCAGCAGCCAATCACCTTCCGAAGGAGACAGGGATCCCGGGGAGCTGTTTTTT
CASSQSPSEGDRDPGELFF
>TRBV5-1|-|few|TRBJ2-3
TGCGCCAGCAGCTTCAATCCCCCAGGGGCGGCAGATACGCAGTATTTT
CASSFNPPGAADTQYF
>TRBV6-2/TRBV6-3|-|-|TRBJ1-5
TGTGCCAGCAGTTTCGGCGACAGGTATAGCAATCAGCCCCAGCATTTT
CASSFGDRYSNQPQHF
>TRBV9|TRBD2|-|TRBJ2-3
TGTGCCAGCAGCGTATATGGGGGGGAACCAGATACGCAGTATTTT
CASSVYGGEPDTQYF
>TRBV7-3|-|-|TRBJ2-3
TGTGCCAGCAGCTTAAAATTGGGGGCAGATACGCAGTATTTT
CASSLKLGADTQYF
>TRBV28|-|-|TRBJ2-3
TGTGCCAGCAGTTTATCCCTCACAGATACGCAGTATTTT
CASSLSLTDTQYF
>TRBV6-5|TRBD1|-|TRBJ1-3
TGTGCCAGCAGGGCGACAGGGTCAAACACCATATATTTT
CASRATGSNTIYF
>TRBV29-1|-|many|TRBJ2-2
TGCAGCGTTGTTCGGAACACCGGGGAGCTGTTTTTT
CSVVRNTGELFF
>TRBV24-1|TRBD1|few|TRBJ2-7
TGTGCCACCAGTGATCGAGGACAGGGCTCCTACGAGCAGTACTTC
CATSDRGQGSYEQYF
>TRBV7-9|-|many|TRBJ2-5
TGTGCCAGCAGTCCGGGGGAGGAGACCCAGTACTTC
CASSPGEETQYF
>TRBV14|-|-|TRBJ1-6
TGTGCCAGCAGCCAAGACCCCGATTCACCCCTCCACTTT
CASSQDPDSPLHF
>TRBV6-6|-|few|TRBJ1-1
TGTGCCAGCAGTTACTCCGACGGGGGCGAGACTGAAGCTTTCTTT
CASSYSDGGETEAFF
>TRBV12-3/TRBV12-4|TRBD1|many|TRBJ1-4
TGTGCCAGCATTCCCGGGACAGGGTATGAAAAACTGTTTTTT
CASIPGTGYEKLFF
>TRBV7-2|TRBD2|-|TRBJ2-3
TGTGCCAGCAGCACTAGCGGGGGGCGGGATACGCAGTATTTT
CASSTSGGRDTQYF
>TRBV20-1|-|many|TRBJ2-1
TGCAGTGCTAGATACCCCCTGGGGGATGAGCAGTTCTTC
CSARYPLGDEQFF
>TRBV9|-|-|TRBJ1-1
TGTGCCAGCAGCCAATACCCTGGACAGCCTGGGACCACTGAAGCTTTCTTT
CASSQYPGQPGTTEAFF
>TRBV19|-|-|TRBJ1-2
TGTGCCAGTAGTGCCCACAGGCTCTATGGCTACACCTTC
CASSAHRLYGYTF
>TRBV3-1|-|few|TRBJ2-5
TGTGCCAGCAGCCAAGGGATTATAGGACCTCGTCAAGAGACCCAGTACTTC
CASSQGIIGPRQETQYF
>TRBV15|TRBD2|few|TRBJ2-5
TGTGCCACCAGCCGTAGACTAGCGGGGGGAGGAGAGACCCAGTACTTC
CATSRRLAGGGETQYF
>TRBV6-5|TRBD1|many|TRBJ2-2
TGTGCCAGCAGGGTGACAGGGGTGACCGGGGAGCTGTTTTTT
CASRVTGVTGELFF
>TRBV6-4|-|-|TRBJ2-3
TGTGCCAGCAGTGACTCCCTAGGGCAAGGCACAGATACGCAGTATTTT
CASSDSLGQGTDTQYF
>TRBV7-2|-|many|TRBJ2-3
TGTGCCAGCAGCTTTAGCGTGGCAGATACGCAGTATTTT
CASSFSVADTQYF
>TRBV3-1|TRBD2|-|TRBJ2-2
TGTGCCAGCAGCCAAGACCGGACTAGCGGGGAGTTACTCGGGGAGCTGTTTTTT
CASSQDRTSGELLGELFF
>TRBV27|-|many|TRBJ1-4
TGTGCCAGCAGTTTAATGGGCTCAGGGGAAAAACTGTTTTTT
CASSLMGSGEKLFF
>TRBV6-5|-|few|TRBJ1-6
TGTGCCAGTCGCAGCGGGGGCCATTCACCCCTCCACTTT
CASRSGGHSPLHF
>TRBV7-2|-|-|TRBJ2-3
TGTGCCAGCAGTTCGTCACAGAATACGCCCGCCTCGTTT
CASSSSQNTPASF
>TRBV20-1|TRBD1|many|TRBJ2-3
TGCAGTGCTAGAGATTGGGACAGGGGATTTCGAGATACGCAGTATTTT
CSARDWDRGFRDTQYF
>TRBV11-1|-|-|TRBJ1-1
TGTGCCAGCAGCTTCCGAGGTTCAGAGCGATTTTATGAAGCTTTCTTT
CASSFRGSERFYEAFF
>TRBV9|TRBD1|-|TRBJ2-2
TGTGCCAGCAGCTTACCGGGACAGGGAAGCCGGGAGCTGTTTTTT
CASSLPGQGSRELFF
>TRBV2|-|many|TRBJ2-3
TGTGCCAGCAGTGAAGCTCTCGACAGGACAGATACGCAGTATTTT
CASSEALDRTDTQYF
>TRBV7-8|-|-|TRBJ2-3
TGTGCCAGCAGCCAGAAACAGGACTCTAGCACAGATACGCAGTATTTT
CASSQKQDSSTDTQYF
>TRBV6-2/TRBV6-3|-|many|TRBJ2-7
TGTGCCAGCAGTTCCCCGGGACGGTCCACCCACGAGCAGTACTTC
CASSSPGRSTHEQYF
>TRBV7-2|-|-|TRBJ1-2
TGTGCCAGCAGCTTAGGCGCAGGGCAGTATGGCTACACCTTC
CASSLGAGQYGYTF
>TRBV2|-|many|TRBJ1-5
TGTGCCAGCAGAACGACAGCTTTCAATCAGCCCCAGCATTTT
CASRTTAFNQPQHF
>TRBV4-3|TRBD2|-|TRBJ2-1
TGCGCCAGCAGCCAAGCCGCGGGGGCCTACAATGAGCAGTTCTTC
CASSQAAGAYNEQFF
>TRBV6-1|TRBD2|many|TRBJ2-1
TGTGCCAGCAGCCTCTCTAGCGGAGACTACAATGAGCAGTTCTTC
CASSLSSGDYNEQFF
>TRBV7-2|TRBD1|many|TRBJ2-2
TGTGCCAGCAGCTTACGACAGGGGGCTGCCGGGGAGCTGTTTTTT
CASSLRQGAAGELFF
>TRBV6-5|-|-|TRBJ2-2
TGTGCCAGCAGCGTGACCTTTTCCTCCGGGGAGCTGTTTTTT
CASSVTFSSGELFF
>TRBV7-8|-|many|TRBJ2-5
TGTGCCAGCAGCTTACAGGGGTTCGAGACCCAGTACTTC
CASSLQGFETQYF
>TRBV20-1|TRBD2|many|TRBJ2-3
TGCAGTGCTAGAGACATAGCGGGGGCCCTCACAGATACGCAGTATTTT
CSARDIAGALTDTQYF
>TRBV9|-|-|TRBJ2-7
TGTGCCAGCAGCCCCGCGGGGACTGGGGAGCAGTACTTC
CASSPAGTGEQYF